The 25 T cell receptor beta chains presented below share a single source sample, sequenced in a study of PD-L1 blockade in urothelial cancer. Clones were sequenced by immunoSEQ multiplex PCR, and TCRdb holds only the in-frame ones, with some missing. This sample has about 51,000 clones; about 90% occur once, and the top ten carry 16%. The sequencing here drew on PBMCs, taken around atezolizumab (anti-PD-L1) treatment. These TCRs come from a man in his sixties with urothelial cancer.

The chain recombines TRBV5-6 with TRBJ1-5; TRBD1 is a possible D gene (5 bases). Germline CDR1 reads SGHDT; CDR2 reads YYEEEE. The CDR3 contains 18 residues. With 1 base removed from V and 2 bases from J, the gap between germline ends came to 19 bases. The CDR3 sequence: CASSLWRLGAPGNQPQHF. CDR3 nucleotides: TGTGCCAGCAGCTTGTGGCGCTTAGGGGCGCCGGGCAATCAGCCCCAGCATTTT.

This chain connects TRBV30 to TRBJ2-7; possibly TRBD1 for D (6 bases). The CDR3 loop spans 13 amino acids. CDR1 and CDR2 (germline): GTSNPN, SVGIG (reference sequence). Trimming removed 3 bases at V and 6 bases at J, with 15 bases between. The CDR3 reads CAWRGTKYFEQYF. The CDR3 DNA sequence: TGTGCCTGGAGGGGGACAAAATACTTCGAGCAGTACTTC. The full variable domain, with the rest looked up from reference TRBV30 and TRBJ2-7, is SQTIHQWPATLVQPVGSPLSLECTVEGTSNPNLYWYRQAAGRGLQLLFYSVGIGQISSEVPQNLSASRPQDRQFILSSKKLLLSDSGFYLCAWRGTKYFEQYFGPGTRLTVT.

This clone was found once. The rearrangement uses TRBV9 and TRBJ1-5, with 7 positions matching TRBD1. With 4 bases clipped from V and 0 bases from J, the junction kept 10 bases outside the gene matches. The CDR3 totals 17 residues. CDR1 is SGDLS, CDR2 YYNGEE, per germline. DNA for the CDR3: TGTGCCAGCAGCCGAGAGCCAGGGGGAAATAGCAATCAGCCCCAGCATTTT. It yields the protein CASSREPGGNSNQPQHF. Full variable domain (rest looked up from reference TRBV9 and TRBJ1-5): DSGVTQTPKHLITATGQRVTLRCSPRSGDLSVYWYQQSLDQGLQFLIQYYNGEERAKGNILERFSAQQFPDLHSELNLSSLELGDSALYFCASSREPGGNSNQPQHFGDGTRLSIL.

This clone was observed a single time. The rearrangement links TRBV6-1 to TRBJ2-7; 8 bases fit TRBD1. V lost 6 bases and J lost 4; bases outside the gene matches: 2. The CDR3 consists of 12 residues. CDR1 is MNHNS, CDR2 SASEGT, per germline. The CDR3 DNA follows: TGTGCCAGCAGAAGGACAGGGTACGAGCAGTACTTC. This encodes CASRRTGYEQYF.

The CDR3, as DNA: TGTGCCAGCAGTCGCTTTCGGGGTTTTCAGCCCCAGCATTTT. This translates into CASSRFRGFQPQHF. The chain couples TRBV27 to TRBJ1-5, with D unclear. Trimming left V 5 bases short and J 6 bases short, with 14 bases between. The CDR3 is made up of 14 amino acids. Germline V gene lookup returns CDR1 MNHEY and CDR2 SMNVEV (reference sequence).

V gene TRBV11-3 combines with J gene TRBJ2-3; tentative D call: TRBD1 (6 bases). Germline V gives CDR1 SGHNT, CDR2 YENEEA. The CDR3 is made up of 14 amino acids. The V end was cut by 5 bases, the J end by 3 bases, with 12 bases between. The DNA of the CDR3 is TGTGCCAGCAGCCGGACAGAACAAACAGATACGCAGTATTTT. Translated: CASSRTEQTDTQYF.

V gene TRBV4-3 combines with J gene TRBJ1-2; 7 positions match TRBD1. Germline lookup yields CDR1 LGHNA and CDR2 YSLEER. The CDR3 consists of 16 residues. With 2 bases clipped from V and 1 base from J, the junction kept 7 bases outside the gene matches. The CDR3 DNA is TGCGCCAGCAGCCAAAATCCGGGACAGAATAACTATGGCTACACCTTC. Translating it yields CASSQNPGQNNYGYTF.

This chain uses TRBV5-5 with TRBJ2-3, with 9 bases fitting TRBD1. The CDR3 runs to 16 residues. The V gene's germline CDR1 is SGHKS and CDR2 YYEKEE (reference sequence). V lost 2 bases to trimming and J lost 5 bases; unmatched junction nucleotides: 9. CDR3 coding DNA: TGTGCCAGCAGCTTTGACCGGGACAGGGCTAGAGATACGCAGTATTTT. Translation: CASSFDRDRARDTQYF.

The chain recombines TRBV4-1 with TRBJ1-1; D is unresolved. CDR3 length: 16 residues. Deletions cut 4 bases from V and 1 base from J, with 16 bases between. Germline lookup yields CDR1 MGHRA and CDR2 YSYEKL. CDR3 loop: CASSREGGLTNTEAFF. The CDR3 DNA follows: TGCGCCAGCAGCCGTGAAGGCGGATTGACGAACACTGAAGCTTTCTTT.

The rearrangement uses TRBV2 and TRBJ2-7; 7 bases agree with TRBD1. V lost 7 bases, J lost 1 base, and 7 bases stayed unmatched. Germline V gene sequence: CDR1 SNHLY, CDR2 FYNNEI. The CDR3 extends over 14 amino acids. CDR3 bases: TGTGCCAGCACCCAGGACAGGTTTTCCTACGAGCAGTACTTC. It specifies CASTQDRFSYEQYF.

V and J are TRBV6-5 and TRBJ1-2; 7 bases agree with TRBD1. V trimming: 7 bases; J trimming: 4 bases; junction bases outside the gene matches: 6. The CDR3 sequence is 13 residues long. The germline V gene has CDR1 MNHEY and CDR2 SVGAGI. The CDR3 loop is CASKGGQFYGYTF. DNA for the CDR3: TGTGCCAGCAAAGGGGGCCAGTTCTATGGCTACACCTTC.

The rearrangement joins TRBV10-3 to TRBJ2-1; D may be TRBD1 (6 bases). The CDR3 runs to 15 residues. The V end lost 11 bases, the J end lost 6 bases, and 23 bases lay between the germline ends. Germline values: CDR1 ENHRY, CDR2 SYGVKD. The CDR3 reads CASQSGQGIGNEQFF. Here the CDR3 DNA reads TGTGCCTCCCAGTCGGGTCAGGGGATCGGCAATGAGCAGTTCTTC.

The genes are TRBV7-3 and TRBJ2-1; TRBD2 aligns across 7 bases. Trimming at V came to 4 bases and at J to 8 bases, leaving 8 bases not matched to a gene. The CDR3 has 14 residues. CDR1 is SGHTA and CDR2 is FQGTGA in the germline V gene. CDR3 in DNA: TGTGCCAGCAGCTCCCGGACTAGAAGGGATGAGCAGTTCTTC. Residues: CASSSRTRRDEQFF.

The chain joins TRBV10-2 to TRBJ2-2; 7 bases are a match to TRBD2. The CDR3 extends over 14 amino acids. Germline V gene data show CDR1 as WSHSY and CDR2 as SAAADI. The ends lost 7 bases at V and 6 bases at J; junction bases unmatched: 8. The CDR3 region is CASTRDYLAGELFF. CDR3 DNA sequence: TGCGCCAGCACCAGGGACTATCTCGCCGGGGAGCTGTTTTTT.

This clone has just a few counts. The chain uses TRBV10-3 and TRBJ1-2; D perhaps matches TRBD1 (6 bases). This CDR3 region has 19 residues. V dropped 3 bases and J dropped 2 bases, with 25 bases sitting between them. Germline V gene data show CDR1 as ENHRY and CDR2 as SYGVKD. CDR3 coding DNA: TGTGCCATCAGTGAAGGTGCTAGAATTTCGGACAGACTGAACTATGGCTACACCTTC. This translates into CAISEGARISDRLNYGYTF.

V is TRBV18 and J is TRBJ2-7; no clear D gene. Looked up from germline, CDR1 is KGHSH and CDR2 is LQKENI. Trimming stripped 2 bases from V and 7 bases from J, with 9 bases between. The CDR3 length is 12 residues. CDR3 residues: CASSPSRREQYF. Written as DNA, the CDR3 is TGTGCCAGCTCACCAAGTCGCCGGGAGCAGTACTTC.

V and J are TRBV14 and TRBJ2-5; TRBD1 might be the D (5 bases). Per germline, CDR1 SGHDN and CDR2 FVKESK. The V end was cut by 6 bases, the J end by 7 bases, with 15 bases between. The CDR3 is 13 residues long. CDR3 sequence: CASSDIRRGTQYF. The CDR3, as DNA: TGTGCCAGCAGTGACATCAGAAGGGGGACCCAGTACTTC.

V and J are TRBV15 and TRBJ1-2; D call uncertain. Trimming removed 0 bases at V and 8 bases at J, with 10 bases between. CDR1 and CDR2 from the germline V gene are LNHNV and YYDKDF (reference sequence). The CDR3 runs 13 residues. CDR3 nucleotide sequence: TGTGCCACCAGCAGAGATCGCAGATGGGGCTACACCTTC. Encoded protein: CATSRDRRWGYTF. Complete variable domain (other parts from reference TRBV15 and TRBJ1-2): DAMVIQNPRYQVTQFGKPVTLSCSQTLNHNVMYWYQQKSSQAPKLLFHYYDKDFNNEADTPDNFQSRRPNTSFCFLDIRSPGLGDTAMYLCATSRDRRWGYTFGSGTRLTVV.

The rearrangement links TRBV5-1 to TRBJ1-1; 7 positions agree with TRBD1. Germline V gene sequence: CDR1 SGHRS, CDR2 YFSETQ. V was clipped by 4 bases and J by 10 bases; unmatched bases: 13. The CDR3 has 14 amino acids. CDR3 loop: CASSPLIRQGAAFF. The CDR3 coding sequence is TGCGCCAGCAGCCCCCTTATCCGACAGGGTGCAGCTTTCTTT.

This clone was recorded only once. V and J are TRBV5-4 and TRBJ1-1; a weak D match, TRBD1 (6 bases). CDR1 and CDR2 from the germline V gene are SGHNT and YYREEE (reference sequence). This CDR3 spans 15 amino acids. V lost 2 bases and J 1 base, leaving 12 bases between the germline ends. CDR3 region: CASSFLDRRNTEAFF. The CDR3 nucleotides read TGTGCCAGCAGCTTCCTCGACAGGAGGAACACTGAAGCTTTCTTT. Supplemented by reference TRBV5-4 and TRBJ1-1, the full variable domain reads ETGVTQSPTHLIKTRGQQVTLRCSSQSGHNTVSWYQQALGQGPQFIFQYYREEENGRGNFPPRFSGLQFPNYSSELNVNALELDDSALYLCASSFLDRRNTEAFFGQGTRLTVV.

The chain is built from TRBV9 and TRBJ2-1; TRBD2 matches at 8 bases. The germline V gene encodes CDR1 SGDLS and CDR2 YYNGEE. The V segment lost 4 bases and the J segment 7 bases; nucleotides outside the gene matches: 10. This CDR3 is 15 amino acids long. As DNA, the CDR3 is TGTGCCAGCAGCCAGCCGGGGGGGCCGGTGAATGAGCAGTTCTTC. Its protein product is CASSQPGGPVNEQFF.

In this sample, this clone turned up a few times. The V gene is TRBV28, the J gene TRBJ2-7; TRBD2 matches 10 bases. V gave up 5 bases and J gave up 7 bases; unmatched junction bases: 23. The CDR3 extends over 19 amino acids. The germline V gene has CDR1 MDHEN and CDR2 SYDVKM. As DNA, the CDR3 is TGTGCCAGCAGTCTAATCGTCGGCCTAGCGGGGGCACCGGGAGGAGAGCAGTACTTC. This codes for CASSLIVGLAGAPGGEQYF.

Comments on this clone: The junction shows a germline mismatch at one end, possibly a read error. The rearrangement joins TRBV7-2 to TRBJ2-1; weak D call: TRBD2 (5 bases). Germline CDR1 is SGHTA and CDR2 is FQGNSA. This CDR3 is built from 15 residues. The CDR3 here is CASNLGLSSHNEQFF. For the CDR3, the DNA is TGTGCCAGCAACTTAGGACTTAGCTCCCACAATGAGCAGTTCTTC.

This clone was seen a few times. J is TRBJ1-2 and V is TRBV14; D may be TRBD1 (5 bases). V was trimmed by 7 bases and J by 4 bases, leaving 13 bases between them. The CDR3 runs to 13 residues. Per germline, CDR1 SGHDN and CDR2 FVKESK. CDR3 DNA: TGTGCCAGCAAGCGGGCTAGGGGCTATGGCTACACCTTC. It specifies CASKRARGYGYTF.

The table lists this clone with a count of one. The CDR3 DNA follows: TGCGCCAGCAGCTCTGGACAAAAGAGCTCCTACAATGAGCAGTTCTTC. Translating it yields CASSSGQKSSYNEQFF. The V and J genes are TRBV5-1 and TRBJ2-1; D perhaps matches TRBD1 (5 bases). Looked up from germline, CDR1 is SGHRS and CDR2 is YFSETQ. V lost 3 bases to trimming and J lost 0 bases, with 13 bases between them. CDR3 length: 16 residues.